Listed below are T cell receptor beta chains from one sample, sequenced in a study of T cell repertoires in cytomegalovirus infection. Each CDR3 protein is one row after TCRdb ran MiXCR on the reads. The data show roughly 920,000 distinct CDR3 sequences, with roughly a third seen just once and roughly 13% held by the top ten. Their recognized antigens are unknown. The sample in question was cultured CD8+ T cells from PBMCs, obtained from culture after CMV antigen stimulation. These receptors all come from a human donor in good health (CMV status not recorded). Some clones in this sample may be carry-over from other donors' samples. The CDR3 runs from the conserved cysteine through the conserved F or W. A D gene is named only where the DNA matches it firmly. Some rows have no size entry. The others give once, few or many, or a class for an expanded clone.

j_call,cdr3_length,v_call,d_call,clone_size,cdr3_nt,cdr3_aa
TRBJ1-5,12,TRBV6-6,.,.,TGTGCCAGCAGCCCTAACGGTCAGCCCCAGCATTTT,CASSPNGQPQHF
TRBJ1-5,13,TRBV6-5,.,once,TGTGTCAGCTCCACCGGGAGCAATCAGCCCCAGCATTTT,CVSSTGSNQPQHF
TRBJ1-2,18,TRBV7-9,.,few,TGTGCCAGCAGCCCGGACGGTTCCTTTCTAGGGACTGTCTATGGCTACACCTTC,CASSPDGSFLGTVYGYTF
TRBJ1-2,13,TRBV12-3/TRBV12-4,.,.,TGTGCCAGCAGTGCCGGGTCTATGGAGGGCTACACCTTC,CASSAGSMEGYTF
TRBJ1-6,14,TRBV15,.,few,TGTGCCACCAGCAGAGATAATATCGTTTCACCCCTCCACTTT,CATSRDNIVSPLHF
TRBJ2-2,15,TRBV11-2,.,.,TGTGCCAGCACTCTAAGACGCGAGTACACCGGGGAGCTGTTTTTT,CASTLRREYTGELFF
TRBJ2-7,15,TRBV7-8,TRBD1,.,TGTGTCAGCAGCCCACGGACAGGGGCAGGGGTCGAGCAGTACTTC,CVSSPRTGAGVEQYF
TRBJ1-2,14,TRBV6-6,.,.,TGTGCCAACAGTTACTCTGCAGAGAACTATGGCTACACCTTC,CANSYSAENYGYTF
TRBJ1-4,15,TRBV12-3/TRBV12-4,.,.,TGTGCCAGCAGTCCCCCAGTACTCTCTAATGAAAAACTGTTTTTT,CASSPPVLSNEKLFF
TRBJ2-3,17,TRBV4-1,.,once,TGCGCCAGCAGCCTATATACAAGAATATCTAGCACAGATACGCAGTATTTT,CASSLYTRISSTDTQYF
TRBJ2-2,14,TRBV6-2/TRBV6-3,TRBD2,few,TGTGCCAGCAGTTACGTTAGCGGGGGGCCGGAGCTGTTTTTT,CASSYVSGGPELFF
TRBJ2-1,12,TRBV6-6,TRBD2,few,TGTGCCAGCAGTTTGACTAGCTATGAGCAGTTCTTC,CASSLTSYEQFF
TRBJ2-1,12,TRBV5-6,.,.,TGTGCCAGCAGCTTAAAGAAGAATGAGCAGTTCTTC,CASSLKKNEQFF
TRBJ1-1,15,TRBV7-8,.,many,TGTGCCAGCAGCTTAGGGAGTCCGGGGTACACTGAAGCTTTCTTT,CASSLGSPGYTEAFF
TRBJ2-2,14,TRBV6-5,TRBD2,.,TGTGCCAGCAGAGACGGGGGGTTCACCGGGGAGCTGTTTTTT,CASRDGGFTGELFF
TRBJ2-1,12,TRBV28,.,.,TGTGTCAGCAGCCCGAACGCGGGGGAGCAGTTCTTC,CVSSPNAGEQFF
TRBJ2-2,16,TRBV6-5,TRBD1,few,TGTGCCAGCAGTTACGGACAGGGGGCGGACACCGGGGAGCTGTTTTTT,CASSYGQGADTGELFF
TRBJ2-5,12,TRBV5-4,.,.,TGTGCCAGCAGCTCGGGGACAGAGACCCAGTACTTC,CASSSGTETQYF
TRBJ1-5,15,TRBV6-6,TRBD1,.,TGTGCCAGCACGCCCGGGACAGGGGCTAATCAGCCCCAGCATTTT,CASTPGTGANQPQHF
TRBJ1-1,14,TRBV27,.,few,TGTGCCAGCAGTTTATCGTTGAAGGGCACTGAAGCTTTCTTT,CASSLSLKGTEAFF
TRBJ2-3,15,TRBV5-1,.,.,TGCGCCAGCAGCCCTCGTGGAGGTGCTCGGGATACGCAGTATTTT,CASSPRGGARDTQYF
TRBJ2-3,14,TRBV7-9,.,.,TGTGCCAGCAGCAAAAGGGACTCCAGGGATACGCAGTATTTT,CASSKRDSRDTQYF
TRBJ2-2,13,TRBV7-2,.,many,TGTGCCAGCAGCTACAGGGTCGGCGGGGAGCTGTTTTTT,CASSYRVGGELFF
TRBJ2-7,14,TRBV6-1,.,few,TGTGCCAGCAGTTCCCCGAACACTCCCTACGAGCAGTACTTC,CASSSPNTPYEQYF
TRBJ2-7,14,TRBV5-1,.,.,TGCGCCAGCAGCTCTTACGGGGGCCTTTACGAGCAGTACTTC,CASSSYGGLYEQYF
TRBJ2-4,14,TRBV28,.,.,TGTGCCAGCAGTTTGGGGGTAGCCAAAAACATTCAGTACTTC,CASSLGVAKNIQYF
TRBJ1-1,15,TRBV6-4,.,many,TGTGCCAGCAGATCTAGGAGGGGCCCGTACACTGAAGCTTTCTTT,CASRSRRGPYTEAFF
TRBJ1-5,16,TRBV19,.,few,TGTGCCAGTTGGGACCTACCCCGGGGTAGCAATCAGCCCCAGCATTTT,CASWDLPRGSNQPQHF
TRBJ1-5,14,TRBV12-3/TRBV12-4,.,many,TGTGCCAGCAGTTTAGGGAGGCCCAATCAGCCCCAGCATTTT,CASSLGRPNQPQHF
TRBJ2-7,17,TRBV6-1,TRBD1,few,TGTGCCAGCAGTGAATCGGGGCCCGGGACAGGTACCCACGAGCAGTACTTC,CASSESGPGTGTHEQYF
TRBJ2-7,14,TRBV23-1,.,.,TGCGCCAGCAACCGGGACACCCCACCCTACGAGCAGTACTTC,CASNRDTPPYEQYF
TRBJ2-1,17,TRBV7-6,.,many,TGTGCCAGCAGCCCCCGCAGTTTCGGCAGGGTGGTAAATGAGCAGTTCTTC,CASSPRSFGRVVNEQFF
TRBJ2-2,17,TRBV4-1,TRBD2,.,TGTGCCAGCAGCCTGCGGACTAGCGGGGGGGTCACCGGGGAGCTGTTTTTT,CASSLRTSGGVTGELFF
TRBJ2-5,14,TRBV6-1,.,.,TGTGCCAGCAGTTACCTGGCGGAACAAGAGACCCAGTACTTC,CASSYLAEQETQYF
TRBJ2-2,16,TRBV24-1,TRBD1,.,TGTGCCACCAGTGACCCTGGACAGGCGGACACCGGGGAGCTGTTTTTT,CATSDPGQADTGELFF
TRBJ2-3,15,TRBV6-1,TRBD1,.,TGTGCCAGCAGTTTGTGGGACAGTGACACAGATACGCAGTATTTT,CASSLWDSDTDTQYF
TRBJ1-5,14,TRBV27,.,.,TGTGCCAGCAGTTTATCAGGGTTGGCTCAGCCCCAGCATTTT,CASSLSGLAQPQHF
TRBJ1-3,20,TRBV7-8,TRBD1,few,TGTGCCAGCAGCTCCAGGGGGCTATTTGTCGGTCGGGGCTCTGGAAACACCATATATTTT,CASSSRGLFVGRGSGNTIYF
TRBJ1-4,14,TRBV5-6,.,many,TGTGCCAGCAGCGCATCCACAGGGAATGAAAAACTGTTTTTT,CASSASTGNEKLFF
TRBJ1-5,14,TRBV28,.,many,TGTGCCAGCAGTCCAGCGGGGGGCAATCAGCCCCAGCATTTT,CASSPAGGNQPQHF
TRBJ2-7,16,TRBV18,TRBD1,few,TGTGCCAGCTCACCAAAGACAGGGCCGATTGAGCACGAGCAGTACTTC,CASSPKTGPIEHEQYF
TRBJ1-1,14,TRBV5-5,.,few,TGTGCCAGCAGCTTGGGTGACACCTACACTGAAGCTTTCTTT,CASSLGDTYTEAFF
TRBJ2-5,14,TRBV12-3/TRBV12-4,.,few,TGTGCCAGCAGTTTAAGTAGTGAGGCTGAGACCCAGTACTTC,CASSLSSEAETQYF
TRBJ2-3,15,TRBV7-6,TRBD2,many,TGTGCCAGCAGCTTTAGCGGGGGGGCCACAGATACGCAGTATTTT,CASSFSGGATDTQYF
TRBJ2-6,16,TRBV2,.,few,TGTGCCAGCAGTCGGGACGGACACTCTGGGGCCAACGTCCTGACTTTC,CASSRDGHSGANVLTF
TRBJ1-2,12,TRBV7-2,.,once,TGTGCCAGCGATACAAGGATAGGGGGCTACACCTTC,CASDTRIGGYTF
TRBJ2-1,16,TRBV4-3,TRBD1,few,TGCGCCAGCAGCCAAGGGGCGGGGACAGGGCTCAATGAGCAGTTCTTC,CASSQGAGTGLNEQFF
TRBJ1-1,14,TRBV7-9,TRBD1,few,TGTGCCAGCAGCTTAACAGGGGGCTACGCTGAAGCTTTCTTT,CASSLTGGYAEAFF
TRBJ2-5,16,TRBV11-2,TRBD1,.,TGTGCCAGCAGCTTCTACAGCCGGGACAGGGCAGAGACCCAGTACTTC,CASSFYSRDRAETQYF
TRBJ2-3,13,TRBV11-1,.,.,TGTGCCAGCAGCTATAACCTCGCAGATACGCAGTATTTT,CASSYNLADTQYF
TRBJ2-1,15,TRBV7-2,TRBD2,many,TGTGCCAGCAGCCACCTAGCGGGGCCCTACAATGAGCAGTTCTTC,CASSHLAGPYNEQFF